The entry below gives a single T cell receptor beta chain sequence along with its context. Its antigen is unknown. No much larger clone exists at a distance of one base, and base qualities are not known. These data are taken from a study of identical twins (TCRdb year 2016). Describing the broader study: To test whether fetal clonotypes persist, this study deep-sequenced TCR alpha and beta repertoires from monozygotic twins, from unrelated adults of various ages, and from cord blood. To rule out contamination, replicate twin experiments were performed at different times with different library preparation protocols.

Receptor amplification or capture employed 5' RACE. Sequencing took place on an Illumina HiSeq 2000. A universal primer binding site was added through template switching, and the final cDNA carried a unique molecular identifier so that TCR cDNA molecules could be counted accurately. First-strand cDNA for TCR alpha and beta chains was synthesized from specific primers in the conserved constant-segment region. Each cDNA library was double barcoded, with a SMART-Mk sample barcode plus Illumina barcodes, to control for contamination. TruSeq adapter sequences, together with Illumina sample barcodes, were added in two successive PCR steps. Sequencing of the TCR alpha and beta cDNA libraries was done on the Illumina HiSeq platform using custom primers. For the original study's pipeline: MiGEC was used to process raw reads and extract unique molecular identifiers, and MiXCR was used to find CDR3 positions. For each individual, recombination models were inferred using an EM algorithm with the repgenHMM and IGoR tools. Shared clonotype analysis was performed with the tcR package in R, normalizing sharing by the product of cloneset sizes. To study raw recombination without the effects of thymic and clonal selection, out-of-frame nonproductive sequences were analyzed. In TCRdb, the public reads were trimmed at Q25 with fastp and aligned with MiXCR, with productive beta chains retained. Under each unique CDR3 protein, matching rows form one entry showing the most common genes and DNA. TCRdb, not the original authors, processed these V and J calls. The sample has 200,000 to 250,000 distinct CDR3 sequences on record, around 7.6% of them singletons. Around 5% of the sample lies in the top ten.

Findings and caveats that apply to the study as a whole: Out-of-frame TCR alpha sequences shared between twins showed an excess of low generation-probability sequences compared with coincidental sharing between unrelated individuals. Fewer insertions were carried by abundant cord blood beta clonotypes, a similar but weaker trend appeared in young adult naive repertoires, and no such trend appeared in memory repertoires. Conclusions relied on cross-sectional statistical analysis, since the same donors could not be followed over many years. In beta out-of-frame sequences, excess twin sharing was weaker, because having fewer shared sequences lowered the signal-to-noise ratio. Invariant T cells such as MAIT and iNKT could partly confound zero-insertion analyses, though diverse VJ usage argued against this for most clonotypes. Recombination models systematically underestimated out-of-frame TCR alpha sharing in monozygotic twins but agreed with sharing between unrelated individuals.

Relative to germline, V is 4 bases shorter and J is 1 base shorter, with 7 bases between their ends. Inclusive of the bounding cysteine and phenylalanine, the CDR3 is 13 residues long. The retained sequence is limited to the CDR3, 39 bases, with the frame set at the first base. The germline V gene gives CDR1 as SNHLY and CDR2 as FYNNEI. Every donor in the study was a healthy Caucasian. The twin cohort consisted of three pairs of female monozygotic twins, all aged about 18 to 29 years. Positive isolation kits from Invitrogen were used to isolate CD4+ and CD8+ T cell populations. These data also featured in a second study, about yellow fever vaccine responses in identical twins. The second paper states: The authors reported that the T cell response to vaccination in identical twins appeared partly convergent and partly personalized. In the study, vaccine-responding T cell clones were precisely tracked in identical twins.

The source is a woman under 30 in good health. The chain joins TRBV2 to TRBJ2-5; the D gene identity is not certain. Sequenced: CD8+ T cells sorted from blood. The DNA reads TGTGCCAGCAGTGGACTCCGCCAAGAGACCCAGTACTTC. It translates to CASSGLRQETQYF.